This TCR beta chain was recovered during a study of patients and donors after allogeneic stem cell transplantation. In its sample, this clonotype was seen many times. MiXCR, applied by TCRdb to the RT-PCR reads, yields one record per CDR3 protein. Of about 200,000 distinct CDR3 sequences in the sample, over 30% were seen once. Sequencing used blood, either unsorted or a sorted T cell fraction (not recorded which). The clonotype comes from a human donor who was either an allogeneic HSCT recipient or a stem cell or donor lymphocyte infusion donor (not recorded which). It is not recorded whose cells these are; they may come from a transplant donor.

Here the CDR3 DNA reads TGCAGCGCCGGACAGGGGGTCCGTAATGAAAAACTGTTTTTT. Its protein product is CSAGQGVRNEKLFF. V is TRBV29-1 and J is TRBJ1-4; 10 bases match TRBD1. V dropped 7 bases and J dropped 4; count of bases not matched to a gene: 6. The CDR3 has 14 amino acids. From germline, CDR1 is SQVTM and CDR2 ANQGSEA.